This T cell receptor (beta chain) comes out of a study of radiation and T cells in renal cell carcinoma. Broader study findings: In blood, top tumor clones expanded by 2 weeks, shrinking by 4. Without pretreatment biopsies, baseline tumor clonotype presence was undetermined.

Notes on this clone: The antigen is unknown.

Time point meaning: blood 4 weeks post-SBRT, at nephrectomy. Sample treatment: 15 Gy SBRT to primary tumor, nephrectomy 4 weeks later. Nephrectomy followed 15 Gy stereotactic body radiation by 4 weeks. The data were produced by immunoSEQ multiplex PCR, yet TCRdb's version contains in-frame clones alone and is incomplete. The sample consists of around 140,000 clones, about 86% of them appearing once. Losses at the gene ends were 4 bases for V and 0 bases for J; bases not matched to a gene: 3. This CDR3 is 14 amino acids long. CDR1 is SGHRS, CDR2 YFSETQ, per germline. This TCR was recovered from a woman aged 45-65 years with renal cell carcinoma. The sequencing used blood, collected from a patient whose treatment included radiotherapy and nephrectomy. J is TRBJ2-7 and V is TRBV5-1; 8 positions agree with TRBD2. The CDR3, as DNA: TGCGCCAGCAGCAGCGGGAGCCTCTCCTACGAGCAGTACTTC. Protein: CASSSGSLSYEQYF.